The 22 T cell receptor beta chains in this list originate from one sample, sequenced in a study of blood T cell repertoires in COVID-19. TCRdb's copy holds only in-frame clones and misses some; the assay was immunoSEQ multiplex PCR. The sample lists 80,000 or so clones; roughly 89% were seen once. The sequencing sample was made of peripheral blood. The receptors shown here come from a man aged 50-59 years with acute or convalescent COVID-19.

This rearrangement joins TRBV18 to TRBJ1-1, with 9 bases lining up with TRBD1. The CDR3 loop spans 17 amino acids. V lost 4 bases and J lost 0; bases outside the gene matches: 9. From germline, CDR1 is KGHSH and CDR2 LQKENI. The CDR3 sequence: CASSLSGTGRMNTEAFF. For the CDR3, the DNA is TGTGCCAGCTCACTTTCCGGGACAGGGCGCATGAACACTGAAGCTTTCTTT.

The J gene is TRBJ2-1, the V gene TRBV19; no clear D gene. CDR1 LNHDA and CDR2 SQIVND come from the germline V gene (reference sequence). The germline V and J ends were trimmed by 3 bases and 2 bases, with 2 bases remaining between them. The CDR3 runs to 12 residues. Here the CDR3 DNA reads TGTGCCAGTAGTATCGCCTACAATGAGCAGTTCTTC. Its protein is CASSIAYNEQFF.

The chain links TRBV7-3 to TRBJ2-2; 7 bases are a match to TRBD2. The CDR3 contains 14 residues. V lost 7 bases and J lost 6; bases outside the gene matches: 8. Per germline, CDR1 SGHTA and CDR2 FQGTGA. The CDR3 reads CASTPGGRSGELFF. The CDR3 coding sequence is TGTGCCAGCACCCCGGGGGGTAGATCCGGGGAGCTGTTTTTT.

The chain combines TRBV7-9 with TRBJ2-7; D gene unclear. V was trimmed by 3 bases and J by 0 bases, leaving 6 bases between them. In germline, CDR1 is SEHNR, CDR2 FQNEAQ (reference sequence). CDR3 length: 13 amino acids. CDR3 residues: CASSFDISYEQYF. DNA of the CDR3: TGTGCCAGCAGCTTCGACATCTCCTACGAGCAGTACTTC.

A note on this clone: This specimen includes other DNA sequences encoding the same CDR3. The chain couples TRBV9 to TRBJ2-1, with 7 bases aligning to TRBD2. The CDR3 extends over 15 amino acids. CDR1 is SGDLS, CDR2 YYNGEE, per germline. The V gene end was trimmed by 0 bases and the J gene end by 2 bases; junction bases not matched to a gene: 2. The CDR3 is CASSVAGGPYNEQFF. DNA of the CDR3: TGTGCCAGCAGCGTAGCGGGGGGACCCTACAATGAGCAGTTCTTC.

The chain combines TRBV14 with TRBJ1-4, with 7 bases aligning to TRBD1. J lost 7 bases, V lost 4 bases, and 9 bases had no gene match. From germline, CDR1 is SGHDN and CDR2 FVKESK. The CDR3 runs to 15 residues. The chain's CDR3 is CASSPLTGNFEKLFF. The DNA for the CDR3 is TGTGCCAGCAGCCCCCTGACAGGGAATTTTGAAAAACTGTTTTTT. The full variable domain, completed using reference TRBV14 and TRBJ1-4, is EAGVTQFPSHSVIEKGQTVTLRCDPISGHDNLYWYRRVMGKEIKFLLHFVKESKQDESGMPNNRFLAERTGGTYSTLKVQPAELEDSGVYFCASSPLTGNFEKLFFGSGTQLSVL.

The chain couples TRBV7-8 to TRBJ1-4; the D is unclear. The ends were cut back, 5 bases at V and 5 bases at J, with 9 bases in the middle. CDR3 length equals 13 residues. CDR1 is SGHVS and CDR2 is FQNEAQ in the germline V gene. The CDR3 nucleotides read TGTGCCAGCAGCACGAGAGGGAATGAAAAACTGTTTTTT. Its protein is CASSTRGNEKLFF.

The rearrangement uses TRBV28 and TRBJ1-5, with TRBD1 matching 10 bases. The CDR3 covers 16 residues. With V trimmed by 5 bases and J by 4 bases, 8 bases remained unmatched. The V gene's germline CDR1 is MDHEN and CDR2 SYDVKM. The CDR3 nucleotides read TGTGCCAGCAGTCAGAGACAGGGGGCTTGGAATCAGCCCCAGCATTTT. It is translated as CASSQRQGAWNQPQHF.

The V gene is TRBV5-1, the J gene TRBJ1-1, with a weak D call TRBD1 (5 bases). This CDR3 comprises 14 residues. The V gene's germline CDR1 is SGHRS and CDR2 YFSETQ. V was pared by 4 bases and J by 4 bases, with 14 bases between. The CDR3 reads CASSLTPGGTEAFF. In DNA form, the CDR3 reads TGCGCCAGCAGCCTAACCCCCGGGGGCACTGAAGCTTTCTTT.

CDR3 loop: CASSLIRASGDTEQFF. CDR3 in DNA: TGTGCCAGCAGCTTAATCCGGGCTAGCGGGGATACTGAGCAGTTCTTC. V gene TRBV7-6 combines with J gene TRBJ2-1; the match to TRBD2 covers 9 bases. Looked up from germline, CDR1 is SGHVS and CDR2 is FNYEAQ. The CDR3 totals 16 residues. The J segment lost 9 bases and the V segment lost 2 bases, leaving 11 bases of the junction unmatched.

The V call is TRBV7-2, the J call TRBJ1-4; D is perhaps TRBD1 (6 bases). Germline lookup yields CDR1 SGHTA and CDR2 FQGNSA. The CDR3 has 15 residues. Trimming pared 5 bases from V and 0 bases from J, leaving 10 bases between. In nucleotides, the CDR3 is TGTGCCAGCAGCAGACCAGGGGCAACTAATGAAAAACTGTTTTTT. This sequence encodes CASSRPGATNEKLFF.

This chain links TRBV28 with TRBJ1-2, with D perhaps matching TRBD1 (6 bases). Germline CDR1 reads MDHEN; CDR2 reads SYDVKM. Trimming left V 5 bases short and J 3 bases short, with 16 bases between. The CDR3 spans 15 residues. The CDR3 reads CASSLGGGGDYGYTF. For the CDR3, the DNA is TGTGCCAGCAGTCTTGGGGGGGGCGGCGACTATGGCTACACCTTC.

J is TRBJ2-6 and V is TRBV3-1 (or the pseudogene TRBV3-2), with D possibly matching TRBD1 (5 bases). This CDR3 is built from 15 residues. V lost 1 base and J 2 bases, leaving 6 bases between the germline ends. Germline V lookup: CDR1 LGHDT, CDR2 YNNKEL (reference sequence). This CDR3 reads CASSQGTTGANVLTF. CDR3 coding DNA: TGTGCCAGCAGCCAAGGGACAACTGGGGCCAACGTCCTGACTTTC.

The chain carries TRBV29-1 and TRBJ2-3; 7 nucleotides line up with TRBD1. This CDR3 has 14 residues. V trimming: 6 bases; J trimming: 1 base; junction bases outside the gene matches: 7. Germline-derived CDR1 and CDR2 are SQVTM and ANQGSEA. CDR3 sequence: CSVFDRAGTDTQYF. CDR3 in DNA: TGCAGCGTATTTGACAGGGCTGGCACAGATACGCAGTATTTT.

The chain is built from TRBV25-1 and TRBJ1-4, with D unresolved. CDR3 length: 13 amino acids. From germline, CDR1 is MGHDK and CDR2 SYGVNS. V shed 5 bases and J shed 3 bases, with 7 bases lying between them. The CDR3 DNA follows: TGTGCCAGCAGTTTGAGGGCTAATGAAAAACTGTTTTTT. Translating it yields CASSLRANEKLFF.

V gene TRBV28 combines with J gene TRBJ2-2, with 8 bases matching TRBD1. The germline V gene encodes CDR1 MDHEN and CDR2 SYDVKM. The CDR3 has 15 amino acids. The trim removed 8 bases at V and 6 bases at J, leaving 11 bases unmatched. The CDR3, as DNA: TGTGCCAGCCGGGGACAGGTCGATTCCTCCGGGGAGCTGTTTTTT. Amino acid sequence: CASRGQVDSSGELFF.

This clone turned up a few times. Relative to the germline gene, one junction end is altered; a read error may explain this. The chain carries TRBV5-5 and TRBJ2-2, with D perhaps TRBD1 (6 bases). The CDR3 loop spans 12 amino acids. Per germline, CDR1 SGHKS and CDR2 YYEKEE (reference sequence). The CDR3 bases are TGTGCCAGCAGCTTGAGGGGACAACCCAAAGTGTTT. It specifies CASSLRGQPKVF.

The chain is built from TRBV10-3 and TRBJ1-6; 11 bases match TRBD1. The CDR3 is 14 residues long. CDR1 is ENHRY, CDR2 SYGVKD, per germline. The ends lost 10 bases at V and 9 bases at J; junction bases unmatched: 8. In DNA, the CDR3 is TGTGCCAGTGAACCGGGACAGGGGGTTTCACCCCTCCACTTT. Amino acids: CASEPGQGVSPLHF.

V is TRBV12-3 or TRBV12-4 and J is TRBJ2-3, with no clear D. The CDR3 sequence is 13 residues long. The V end lost 3 bases, the J end lost 2 bases, and 6 bases lay between the germline ends. In DNA, the CDR3 is TGTGCCAGCAGTTTGGAGCTCACAGATACGCAGTATTTT. Translation: CASSLELTDTQYF.

The V gene is TRBV24-1, the J gene TRBJ2-2; tentatively, D is TRBD1 (6 bases). Trimming took 5 bases from V and 7 from J, leaving 10 bases between them. The germline V gene encodes CDR1 KGHDR and CDR2 SFDVKD. The CDR3 runs to 13 residues. The CDR3, as DNA: TGTGCCACCAGTGGAGGGGGATACGGGGAGCTGTTTTTT. Translated, it gives CATSGGGYGELFF.

J is TRBJ1-6 and V is TRBV9, with D hard to call. The germline CDR1 and CDR2 sequences are SGDLS and YYNGEE. CDR3 length equals 15 residues. V was pared by 0 bases and J by 3 bases, with 7 bases between. CDR3 region: CASSVGGDYNSPLHF. The CDR3 DNA reads as TGTGCCAGCAGCGTAGGGGGAGACTATAATTCACCCCTCCACTTT. Combining the CDR3 with reference TRBV9 and TRBJ1-6 gives the whole variable domain DSGVTQTPKHLITATGQRVTLRCSPRSGDLSVYWYQQSLDQGLQFLIQYYNGEERAKGNILERFSAQQFPDLHSELNLSSLELGDSALYFCASSVGGDYNSPLHFGNGTRLTVT.

This clone was observed once. The genes are TRBV5-1 and TRBJ2-5; 9 bases are shared with TRBD1. V was pared by 5 bases and J by 2 bases, with 7 bases of the junction left unmatched. CDR3 length: 15 amino acids. Germline CDR1 SGHRS, CDR2 YFSETQ. The CDR3 bases are TGCGCCAGCAGTCGCCGAGACAGGGGGCAAGAGACCCAGTACTTC. It is translated as CASSRRDRGQETQYF.